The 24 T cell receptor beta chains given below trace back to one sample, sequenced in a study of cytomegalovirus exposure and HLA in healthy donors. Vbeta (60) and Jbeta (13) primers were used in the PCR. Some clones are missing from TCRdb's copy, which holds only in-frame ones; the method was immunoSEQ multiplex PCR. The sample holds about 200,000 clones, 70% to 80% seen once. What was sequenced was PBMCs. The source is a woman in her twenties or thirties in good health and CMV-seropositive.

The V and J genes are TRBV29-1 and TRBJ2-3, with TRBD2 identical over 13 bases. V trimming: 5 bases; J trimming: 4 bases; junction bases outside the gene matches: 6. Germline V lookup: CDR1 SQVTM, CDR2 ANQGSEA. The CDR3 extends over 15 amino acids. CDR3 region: CSVRGLAGAPDTQYF. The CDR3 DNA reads TGCAGCGTTCGAGGACTAGCGGGAGCCCCAGATACGCAGTATTTT.

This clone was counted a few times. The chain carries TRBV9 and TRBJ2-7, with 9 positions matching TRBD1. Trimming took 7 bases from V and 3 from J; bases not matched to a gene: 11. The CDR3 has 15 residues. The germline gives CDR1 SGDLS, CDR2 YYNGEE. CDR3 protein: CASAKGQGRDYEQYF. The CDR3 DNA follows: TGTGCCAGCGCTAAGGGACAGGGACGAGACTACGAGCAGTACTTC.

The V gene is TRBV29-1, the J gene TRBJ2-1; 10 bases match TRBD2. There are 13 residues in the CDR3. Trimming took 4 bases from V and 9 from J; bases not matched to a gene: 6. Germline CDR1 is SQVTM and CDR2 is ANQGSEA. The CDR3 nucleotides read TGCAGCGTTGCAGCTAGCGGGGGATCTGAGCAGTTCTTC. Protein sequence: CSVAASGGSEQFF.

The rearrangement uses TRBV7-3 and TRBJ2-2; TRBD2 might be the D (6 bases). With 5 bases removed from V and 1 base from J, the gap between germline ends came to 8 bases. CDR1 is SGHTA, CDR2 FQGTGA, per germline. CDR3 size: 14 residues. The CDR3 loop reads CASSAGLNTGELFF. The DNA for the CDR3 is TGTGCCAGCAGCGCGGGACTGAACACCGGGGAGCTGTTTTTT.

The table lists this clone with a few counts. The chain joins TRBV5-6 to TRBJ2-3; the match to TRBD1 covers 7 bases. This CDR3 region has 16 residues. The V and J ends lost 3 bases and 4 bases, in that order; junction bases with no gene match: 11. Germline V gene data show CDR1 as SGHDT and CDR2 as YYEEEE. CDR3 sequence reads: CASSSGTVRQADTQYF. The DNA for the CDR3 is TGTGCCAGCAGCTCGGGGACAGTGCGACAGGCAGATACGCAGTATTTT.

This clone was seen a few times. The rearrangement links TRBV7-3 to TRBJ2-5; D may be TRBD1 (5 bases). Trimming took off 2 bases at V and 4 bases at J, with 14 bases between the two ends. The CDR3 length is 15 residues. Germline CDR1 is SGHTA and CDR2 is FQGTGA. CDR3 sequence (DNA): TGTGCCAGCAGCTTACTGGCGGCTCAGGGAGAGACCCAGTACTTC. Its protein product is CASSLLAAQGETQYF.

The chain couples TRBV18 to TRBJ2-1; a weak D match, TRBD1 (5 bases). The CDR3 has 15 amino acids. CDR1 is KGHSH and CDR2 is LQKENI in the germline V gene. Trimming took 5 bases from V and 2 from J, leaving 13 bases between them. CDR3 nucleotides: TGTGCCAGCTCAACATCGGACAAGACCTACAATGAGCAGTTCTTC. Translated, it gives CASSTSDKTYNEQFF.

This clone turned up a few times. DNA for the CDR3: TGTGCCAGCAGCCGCATAGCGGGGGCCCCCTCTTCGTACCAAGAGACCCAGTACTTC. The encoded protein is CASSRIAGAPSSYQETQYF. The chain uses TRBV5-4 and TRBJ2-5, with 9 bases that match TRBD2. J gave up 0 bases and V 4 bases, and 16 bases lay outside the gene matches. The germline gives CDR1 SGHNT, CDR2 YYREEE (reference sequence). This CDR3 is built from 19 residues.

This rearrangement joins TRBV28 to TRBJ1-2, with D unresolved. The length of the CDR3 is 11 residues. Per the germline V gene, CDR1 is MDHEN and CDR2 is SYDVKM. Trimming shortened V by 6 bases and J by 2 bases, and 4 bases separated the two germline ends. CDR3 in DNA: TGTGCCAGCAGCCCGAACTATGGCTACACCTTC. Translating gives CASSPNYGYTF.

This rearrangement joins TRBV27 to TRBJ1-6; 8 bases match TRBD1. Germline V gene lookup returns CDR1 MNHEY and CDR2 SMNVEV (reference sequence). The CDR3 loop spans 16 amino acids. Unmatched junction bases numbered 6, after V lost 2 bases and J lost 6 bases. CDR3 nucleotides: TGTGCCAGCAGTTTAGGGAGACAGGGGCTTAATTCACCCCTCCACTTT. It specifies CASSLGRQGLNSPLHF.

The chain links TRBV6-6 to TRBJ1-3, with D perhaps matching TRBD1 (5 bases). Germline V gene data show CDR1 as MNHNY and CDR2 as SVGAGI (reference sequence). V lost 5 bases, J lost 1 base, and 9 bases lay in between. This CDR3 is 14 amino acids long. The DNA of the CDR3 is TGTGCCAGCAGTCGCGGGACGTCTGGAAACACCATATATTTT. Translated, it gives CASSRGTSGNTIYF.

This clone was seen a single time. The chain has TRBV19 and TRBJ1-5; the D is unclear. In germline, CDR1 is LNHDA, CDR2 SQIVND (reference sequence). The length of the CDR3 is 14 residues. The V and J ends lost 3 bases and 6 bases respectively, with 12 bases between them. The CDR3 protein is CASSMTPSGQPQHF. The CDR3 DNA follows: TGTGCCAGTAGTATGACCCCATCGGGTCAGCCCCAGCATTTT. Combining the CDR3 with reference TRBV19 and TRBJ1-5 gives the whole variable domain DGGITQSPKYLFRKEGQNVTLSCEQNLNHDAMYWYRQDPGQGLRLIYYSQIVNDFQKGDIAEGYSVSREKKESFPLTVTSAQKNPTAFYLCASSMTPSGQPQHFGDGTRLSIL.

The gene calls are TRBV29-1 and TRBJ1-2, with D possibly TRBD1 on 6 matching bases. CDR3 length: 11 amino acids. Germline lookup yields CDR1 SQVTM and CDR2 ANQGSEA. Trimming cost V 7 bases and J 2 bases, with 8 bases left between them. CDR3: CSAGTNYGYTF. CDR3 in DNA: TGCAGCGCCGGGACAAACTATGGCTACACCTTC.

As DNA, the CDR3 is TGCGCCAGCAGCTTGGGGCCGGCAGGGACAGGAAACACCATATATTTT. Residues: CASSLGPAGTGNTIYF. The chain links TRBV5-1 to TRBJ1-3; D may be TRBD1 (6 bases). V lost 0 bases, J lost 4 bases, and 14 bases lay in between. This CDR3 is built from 16 residues. CDR1 and CDR2 from the germline V gene are SGHRS and YFSETQ.

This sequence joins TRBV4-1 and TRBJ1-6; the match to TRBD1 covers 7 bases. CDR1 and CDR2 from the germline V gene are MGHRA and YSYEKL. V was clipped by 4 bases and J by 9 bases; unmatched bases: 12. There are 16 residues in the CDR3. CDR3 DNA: TGCGCCAGCAGCCGACAAACCGACAGGGAAGGTTCACCCCTCCACTTT. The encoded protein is CASSRQTDREGSPLHF.

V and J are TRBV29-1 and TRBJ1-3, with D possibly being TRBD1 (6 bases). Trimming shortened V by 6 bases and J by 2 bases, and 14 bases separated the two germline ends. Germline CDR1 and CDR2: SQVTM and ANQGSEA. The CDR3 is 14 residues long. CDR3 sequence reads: CSVASRGPGNTIYF. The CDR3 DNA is TGCAGCGTAGCAAGCAGGGGCCCTGGAAACACCATATATTTT. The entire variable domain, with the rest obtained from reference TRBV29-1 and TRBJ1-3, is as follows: SAVISQKPSRDICQRGTSLTIQCQVDSQVTMMFWYRQQPGQSLTLIATANQGSEATYESGFVIDKFPISRPNLTFSTLTVSNMSPEDSSIYLCSVASRGPGNTIYFGEGSWLTVV.

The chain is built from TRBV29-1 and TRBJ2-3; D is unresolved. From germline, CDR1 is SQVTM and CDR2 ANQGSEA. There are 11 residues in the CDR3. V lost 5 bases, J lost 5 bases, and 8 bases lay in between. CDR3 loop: CSVTTGDTQYF. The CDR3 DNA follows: TGCAGCGTTACGACGGGAGATACGCAGTATTTT.

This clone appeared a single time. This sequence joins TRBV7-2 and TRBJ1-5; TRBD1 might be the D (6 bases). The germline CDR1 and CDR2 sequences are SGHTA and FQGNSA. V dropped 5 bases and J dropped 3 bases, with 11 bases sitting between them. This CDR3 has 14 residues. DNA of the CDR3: TGTGCCAGCAGCCCACAGGGCTACAATCAGCCCCAGCATTTT. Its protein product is CASSPQGYNQPQHF.

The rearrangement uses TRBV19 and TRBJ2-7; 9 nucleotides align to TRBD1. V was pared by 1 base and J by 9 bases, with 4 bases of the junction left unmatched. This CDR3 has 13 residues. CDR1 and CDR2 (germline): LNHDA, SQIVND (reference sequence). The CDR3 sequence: CASSIGGQGAQYF. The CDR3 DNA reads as TGTGCCAGTAGTATAGGGGGACAGGGAGCGCAGTACTTC.

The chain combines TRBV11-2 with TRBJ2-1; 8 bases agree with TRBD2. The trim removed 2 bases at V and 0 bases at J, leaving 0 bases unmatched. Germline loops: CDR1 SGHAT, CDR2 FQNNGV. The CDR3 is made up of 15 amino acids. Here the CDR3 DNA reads TGTGCCAGCAGCTTAAGCGGGAGCTCCTACAATGAGCAGTTCTTC. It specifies CASSLSGSSYNEQFF.

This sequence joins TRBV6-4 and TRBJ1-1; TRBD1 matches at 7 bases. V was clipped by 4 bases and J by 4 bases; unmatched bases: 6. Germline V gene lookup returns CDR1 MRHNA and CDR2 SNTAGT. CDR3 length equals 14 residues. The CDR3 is CASSADRSSTEAFF. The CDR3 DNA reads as TGTGCCAGCAGTGCGGACAGGAGTAGCACTGAAGCTTTCTTT.

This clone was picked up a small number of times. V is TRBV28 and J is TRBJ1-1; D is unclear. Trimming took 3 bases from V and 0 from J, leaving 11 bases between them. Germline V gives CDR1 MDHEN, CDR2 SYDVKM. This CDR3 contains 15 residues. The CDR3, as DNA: TGTGCCAGCAGTTTTGGGGAGACCGTGAACACTGAAGCTTTCTTT. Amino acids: CASSFGETVNTEAFF.

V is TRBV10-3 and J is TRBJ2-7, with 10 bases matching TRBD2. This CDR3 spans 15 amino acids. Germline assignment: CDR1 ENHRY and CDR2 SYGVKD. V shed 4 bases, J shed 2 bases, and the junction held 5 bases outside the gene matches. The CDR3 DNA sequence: TGTGCCATCAGTGGACTAGCGGGTTCCACCTACGAGCAGTACTTC. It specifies CAISGLAGSTYEQYF.

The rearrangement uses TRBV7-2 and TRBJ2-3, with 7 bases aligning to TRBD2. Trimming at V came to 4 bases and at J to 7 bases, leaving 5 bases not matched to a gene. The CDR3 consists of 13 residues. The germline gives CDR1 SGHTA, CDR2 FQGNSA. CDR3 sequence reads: CASSSSGTNTQYF. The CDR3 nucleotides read TGTGCCAGCAGCTCCTCCGGGACTAATACGCAGTATTTT. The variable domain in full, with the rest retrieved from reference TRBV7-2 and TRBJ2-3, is GAGVSQSPSNKVTEKGKDVELRCDPISGHTALYWYRQSLGQGLEFLIYFQGNSAPDKSGLPSDRFSAERTGGSVSTLTIQRTQQEDSAVYLCASSSSGTNTQYFGPGTRLTVL.